Below, 21 T cell receptor beta chains from the same sample are listed, as sequenced in a study of blood T cell repertoires in COVID-19. The assay was immunoSEQ multiplex PCR, and TCRdb's table has in-frame clones only and misses some. The sample has tens of thousands of clones, 89% seen once. Sequenced sample: peripheral blood. Receptors were obtained from a man in his fifties with active COVID-19.

This chain joins TRBV19 and TRBJ1-5; unclear D gene. The CDR3 covers 14 residues. V lost 7 bases and J 0 bases, leaving 10 bases between the germline ends. CDR1 is LNHDA and CDR2 is SQIVND in the germline V gene (reference sequence). CDR3 loop: CASKAHYSNQPQHF. The CDR3 region has the DNA TGTGCCAGTAAAGCCCATTATAGCAATCAGCCCCAGCATTTT.

The genes are TRBV7-9 and TRBJ2-5; TRBD2 matches 15 bases. With 5 bases clipped from V and 5 bases from J, the junction kept 3 bases outside the gene matches. Germline V CDR1 and CDR2: SEHNR, FQNEAQ (reference sequence). This CDR3 has 15 amino acids. CDR3 in amino acids: CASSPGLAGGETQYF. CDR3 nucleotides: TGTGCCAGCAGCCCGGGACTAGCGGGGGGTGAGACCCAGTACTTC.

This clone was seen a handful of times. This chain joins TRBV7-9 and TRBJ2-7; TRBD1 matches at 9 bases. This CDR3 has 14 amino acids. Germline trimming cut 5 bases from V and 3 bases from J; bases unmatched to any gene: 5. Germline V lookup: CDR1 SEHNR, CDR2 FQNEAQ (reference sequence). CDR3 DNA: TGTGCCAGCAGCGGGGACAGGGAATTCTACGAGCAGTACTTC. Translating gives CASSGDREFYEQYF.

This rearrangement joins TRBV5-4 to TRBJ1-3; no firm D call. V was trimmed by 6 bases and J by 0 bases, leaving 13 bases between them. Germline loops: CDR1 SGHNT, CDR2 YYREEE (reference sequence). This CDR3 has 15 amino acids. This CDR3 reads CASTNRKTSGNTIYF. For the CDR3, the DNA is TGTGCCAGCACAAACAGAAAAACCTCTGGAAACACCATATATTTT.

The rearrangement links TRBV15 to TRBJ2-2; TRBD1 might be the D (5 bases). The CDR3 is 16 residues long. Germline V gene sequence: CDR1 LNHNV, CDR2 YYDKDF (reference sequence). V lost 4 bases to trimming and J lost 4 bases, with 16 bases between them. The CDR3 region has the DNA TGTGCCACCAGCACCAGACAGAAGGCATTCACCGGGGAGCTGTTTTTT. Protein: CATSTRQKAFTGELFF.

V and J are TRBV18 and TRBJ2-2, with a tentative D call TRBD2 (6 bases). Trimming removed 3 bases from V and 5 bases from J, with 10 bases in between. Germline V gene data show CDR1 as KGHSH and CDR2 as LQKENI. CDR3 size: 14 residues. CDR3 sequence: CASSPGGSTGELFF. Here the CDR3 DNA reads TGTGCCAGCTCACCCGGGGGAAGTACCGGGGAGCTGTTTTTT. The full variable domain, completed using reference TRBV18 and TRBJ2-2, is NAGVMQNPRHLVRRRGQEARLRCSPMKGHSHVYWYRQLPEEGLKFMVYLQKENIIDESGMPKERFSAEFPKEGPSILRIQQVVRGDSAAYFCASSPGGSTGELFFGEGSRLTVL.

The chain recombines TRBV6-4 with TRBJ2-1; D unclear. Germline values: CDR1 MRHNA, CDR2 SNTAGT. There are 13 residues in the CDR3. V lost 6 bases and J 4 bases, leaving 10 bases between the germline ends. The CDR3 nucleotides are TGTGCCAGCAGCTTAACCAGATACAATGAGCAGTTCTTC. This gives the protein CASSLTRYNEQFF.

This CDR3 is CASSQRDTFYGYTF. The CDR3 coding sequence is TGCGCCAGCAGCCAGAGGGACACCTTCTATGGCTACACCTTC. The gene calls are TRBV4-1 and TRBJ1-2; possible D gene TRBD1, 6 bases. The CDR3 runs 14 residues. Germline V gene lookup returns CDR1 MGHRA and CDR2 YSYEKL. Trimming pared 3 bases from V and 4 bases from J, leaving 12 bases between.

This clone has a single count. The gene calls are TRBV11-3 and TRBJ1-1; 7 bases fit TRBD1. Germline V gives CDR1 SGHNT, CDR2 YENEEA. Trimming at V came to 4 bases and at J to 5 bases, leaving 10 bases not matched to a gene. This CDR3 is 15 amino acids long. CDR3 coding DNA: TGTGCCAGCAGCTCCCAGCCAGGGACAGAAACTGAAGCTTTCTTT. It codes for CASSSQPGTETEAFF.

The chain employs TRBV29-1 and TRBJ2-7; a possible D gene is TRBD1 (6 bases). Germline values: CDR1 SQVTM, CDR2 ANQGSEA. Trimming took 7 bases from V and 3 from J, leaving 13 bases between them. This CDR3 spans 12 amino acids. For the CDR3, the DNA is TGCAGCGCCGGGGACACCTACTACGAGCAGTACTTC. This codes for CSAGDTYYEQYF.

The chain has TRBV7-9 and TRBJ2-5; D ambiguous. With 1 base removed from V and 5 bases from J, the gap between germline ends came to 11 bases. This CDR3 is 14 amino acids long. Germline CDR1 SEHNR, CDR2 FQNEAQ (reference sequence). CDR3 loop: CASSLETGWETQYF. CDR3 coding DNA: TGTGCCAGCAGCTTAGAGACCGGGTGGGAGACCCAGTACTTC.

The chain carries TRBV12-3 or TRBV12-4 and TRBJ1-2; D is uncertain. The V and J ends lost 6 bases and 6 bases respectively, with 11 bases between them. The CDR3 covers 12 residues. CDR3 coding DNA: TGTGCCAGCAGCCGAGTTTTGGATGGCTACACCTTC. Encoded protein: CASSRVLDGYTF.

In the case of this clone: A read error may account for a junction end that differs from germline. The rearrangement joins TRBV6-1 to TRBJ2-7; D possibly corresponds to TRBD1 (6 bases). This CDR3 has 11 residues. Germline lookup yields CDR1 MNHNS and CDR2 SASEGT. In DNA, the CDR3 is TGTGCCAGCAGGGAAGGGACACTGGGGTACTTC. Amino acids: CASREGTLGYF.

This clone was detected only a few times. The chain links TRBV6-6 to TRBJ1-6, with 8 bases lining up with TRBD1. The CDR3 totals 17 residues. Looked up from germline, CDR1 is MNHNY and CDR2 is SVGAGI (reference sequence). The J segment lost 8 bases and the V segment lost 5 bases, leaving 14 bases of the junction unmatched. CDR3 nucleotides: TGTGCCAGCAGTCATACAGACCTGGACAGGGTGTATTCACCCCTCCACTTT. This encodes CASSHTDLDRVYSPLHF.

This rearrangement joins TRBV5-1 to TRBJ2-5; 12 bases are a match to TRBD1. V was pared by 2 bases and J by 5 bases, with 7 bases of the junction left unmatched. The germline CDR1 and CDR2 sequences are SGHRS and YFSETQ. The CDR3 is 16 residues long. The CDR3 loop reads CASSLGGTGGRETQYF. The CDR3 DNA sequence: TGCGCCAGCAGCTTAGGAGGGACAGGGGGCCGGGAGACCCAGTACTTC.

This chain joins TRBV2 and TRBJ2-5; D is perhaps TRBD1 (6 bases). This CDR3 region has 13 residues. Trimming pared 3 bases from V and 7 bases from J, leaving 12 bases between. CDR1 and CDR2 from the germline V gene are SNHLY and FYNNEI. The CDR3 sequence is CASSEDGRGTQYF. CDR3 DNA: TGTGCCAGCAGTGAGGATGGCAGGGGGACCCAGTACTTC.

This rearrangement joins TRBV19 to TRBJ1-1; D possibly corresponds to TRBD1 (6 bases). V shed 7 bases and J shed 4 bases, with 19 bases lying between them. Germline CDR1 is LNHDA and CDR2 is SQIVND (reference sequence). The length of the CDR3 is 15 residues. For the CDR3, the DNA is TGTGCCAGTATTGTGCGTGGAAGGGGGAGCACTGAAGCTTTCTTT. Translation: CASIVRGRGSTEAFF.

The V gene is TRBV28, the J gene TRBJ1-2, with 8 bases that match TRBD1. CDR3 length equals 12 residues. CDR1 is MDHEN, CDR2 SYDVKM, per germline. V was pared by 6 bases and J by 6 bases, with 3 bases of the junction left unmatched. CDR3 bases: TGTGCCAGCAGCCGACAGGGGAATGGCTACACCTTC. As protein: CASSRQGNGYTF.

The chain recombines TRBV5-4 with TRBJ2-3, with 8 nucleotides matching TRBD2. The V gene's germline CDR1 is SGHNT and CDR2 YYREEE (reference sequence). V trimming: 1 base; J trimming: 3 bases; junction bases outside the gene matches: 7. CDR3 length equals 16 residues. CDR3 amino acids: CASSLRVAGMTDTQYF. DNA of the CDR3: TGTGCCAGCAGCTTGCGAGTAGCGGGGATGACAGATACGCAGTATTTT.

This chain joins TRBV30 and TRBJ1-4; weak D call: TRBD1 (5 bases). The V gene's germline CDR1 is GTSNPN and CDR2 SVGIG (reference sequence). The CDR3 has 15 residues. Trimming took off 0 bases at V and 1 base at J, with 9 bases between the two ends. The CDR3 DNA reads as TGTGCCTGGAGTGTACGGGGGGTAACTAATGAAAAACTGTTTTTT. It yields the protein CAWSVRGVTNEKLFF.

The CDR3 DNA follows: TGTGCCACCAGCCGCGAAGGACAGGGAAGTCAAGAGACCCAGTACTTC. It is translated as CATSREGQGSQETQYF. The gene calls are TRBV15 and TRBJ2-5; 8 bases match TRBD1. There are 16 residues in the CDR3. With 5 bases clipped from V and 2 bases from J, the junction kept 10 bases outside the gene matches. The germline V gene has CDR1 LNHNV and CDR2 YYDKDF (reference sequence). The full variable domain, completed using reference TRBV15 and TRBJ2-5, is DAMVIQNPRYQVTQFGKPVTLSCSQTLNHNVMYWYQQKSSQAPKLLFHYYDKDFNNEADTPDNFQSRRPNTSFCFLDIRSPGLGDTAMYLCATSREGQGSQETQYFGPGTRLLVL.